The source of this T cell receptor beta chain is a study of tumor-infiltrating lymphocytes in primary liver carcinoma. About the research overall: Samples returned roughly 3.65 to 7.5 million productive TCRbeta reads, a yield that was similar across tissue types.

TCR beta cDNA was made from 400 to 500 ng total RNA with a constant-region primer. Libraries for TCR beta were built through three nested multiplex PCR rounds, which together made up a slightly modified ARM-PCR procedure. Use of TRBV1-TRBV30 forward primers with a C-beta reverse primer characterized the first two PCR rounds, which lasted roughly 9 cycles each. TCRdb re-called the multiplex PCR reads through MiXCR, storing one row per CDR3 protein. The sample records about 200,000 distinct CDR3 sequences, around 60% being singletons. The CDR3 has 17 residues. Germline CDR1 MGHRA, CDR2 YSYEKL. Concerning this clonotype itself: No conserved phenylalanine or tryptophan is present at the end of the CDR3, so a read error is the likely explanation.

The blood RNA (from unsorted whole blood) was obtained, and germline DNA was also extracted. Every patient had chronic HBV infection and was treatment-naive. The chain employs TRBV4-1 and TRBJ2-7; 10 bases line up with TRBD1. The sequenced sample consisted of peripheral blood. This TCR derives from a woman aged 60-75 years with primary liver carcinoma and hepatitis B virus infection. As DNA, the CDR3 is TGCACCAGCAGCAAAAGGGGGGAGGGACAGGGGTCCAACGAGCAGTACTTA. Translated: CTSSKRGEGQGSNEQYL.